The 8 T cell receptor beta chains presented below share a single source sample, sequenced in a study of T cells in Graves' hyperthyroidism and ophthalmopathy (dated by TCRdb to between 2018 and 2020). The library was produced with multiplex PCR. Sequencing instrument: Illumina HiSeq 2000. TCR beta CDR3 regions were amplified from RNA transcripts. For the first round of RT-PCR on the TCR CDR3, the HTBI primer set was used together with the Qiagen OneStep RT-PCR kit. TCRdb redid the processing of the public reads, applying fastp at Q25 and MiXCR, and retained in-frame beta chains. Duplicate CDR3 protein sequences are folded into a single record with the most common DNA and genes. This sample holds fewer than 350,000 distinct CDR3 sequences; around a sixth were observed only once. About half of the sample is held by the ten biggest clonotypes. Sample: blood. The receptor source for this set is a woman in her 50s with Graves' hyperthyroidism.

This clonotype was detected ten times or more. The CDR3 coding sequence is TGTGCCAGCAGTCCCTGGGTGGAGGCAGGGATCTCTGGGGCCAACGTCCTGACTTTC. Translating gives CASSPWVEAGISGANVLTF. This chain joins TRBV28 and TRBJ2-6; D tentatively fits TRBD1 or TRBD2 (5 bases each). The V and J ends lost 5 bases and 0 bases respectively, with 20 bases between them. The V gene's germline CDR1 is MDHEN and CDR2 SYDVKM. CDR3 size: 19 residues.

The CDR3 region has the DNA TGTGCCAGCAGTGATAGACAGGGCATTCAGCCCCAGCATTTT. Translated: CASSDRQGIQPQHF. J is TRBJ1-5 and V is TRBV6-1; 7 bases are a match to TRBD1. Germline trimming cut 3 bases from V and 6 bases from J; bases unmatched to any gene: 5. Germline lookup yields CDR1 MNHNS and CDR2 SASEGT. The CDR3 runs to 14 residues.

This clonotype showed up just a few times. The gene calls are TRBV27 and TRBJ1-6; D gene unclear. The V end lost 8 bases, the J end lost 7 bases, and 12 bases lay between the germline ends. This CDR3 is built from 13 residues. Germline values: CDR1 MNHEY, CDR2 SMNVEV (reference sequence). The CDR3 DNA is TGTGCCAGCGGCATTAATGGGAATTCACCCCTCCACTTT. This sequence encodes CASGINGNSPLHF.

This clonotype has ten or more counts. The chain uses TRBV5-1 and TRBJ2-3; TRBD1 is a possible D gene (6 bases). The CDR3 runs to 15 residues. V lost 10 bases, J lost 6 bases, and 24 bases lay in between. CDR1 is SGHRS and CDR2 is YFSETQ in the germline V gene. Here the CDR3 reads CAARERGRPTDTQYF. In DNA form, the CDR3 reads TGCGCCGCCCGCGAGAGGGGGAGACCCACGGATACGCAGTATTTT.

In this sample, this clonotype turned up a few times. This chain connects TRBV24-1 to TRBJ1-1, with D perhaps matching TRBD1 (6 bases). The CDR3 contains 13 residues. Trimming took off 8 bases at V and 7 bases at J, with 16 bases between the two ends. CDR1 and CDR2 (germline): KGHDR, SFDVKD. CDR3 sequence (DNA): TGTGCCACCACCTCCGATCGGGGGCATGAAGCTTTCTTT. Its translation: CATTSDRGHEAFF.

The V and J genes are TRBV9 and TRBJ2-1; 10 bases are shared with TRBD2. From germline, CDR1 is SGDLS and CDR2 YYNGEE. There are 17 residues in the CDR3. The junction had 5 bases not matched to a gene; V was cut back by 0 bases and J by 2 bases. CDR3 loop: CASSVASGRTPYNEQFF. CDR3 bases: TGTGCCAGCAGCGTAGCTAGCGGGAGAACCCCCTACAATGAGCAGTTCTTC. Looking up the rest from reference TRBV9 and TRBJ2-1 gives the full variable domain: DSGVTQTPKHLITATGQRVTLRCSPRSGDLSVYWYQQSLDQGLQFLIQYYNGEERAKGNILERFSAQQFPDLHSELNLSSLELGDSALYFCASSVASGRTPYNEQFFGPGTRLTVL.

The rearrangement links TRBV18 to TRBJ2-1; TRBD1 might be the D (5 bases). Germline CDR1 and CDR2: KGHSH and LQKENI. V lost 6 bases and J lost 9, with 12 bases in between. The CDR3 spans 12 residues. The CDR3 DNA reads as TGTGCCAGCTCGAAGCCCGACAGTGAGCAGTTCTTC. This gives the protein CASSKPDSEQFF.

This clonotype showed up just a few times. This chain uses TRBV5-1 with TRBJ2-2, with D perhaps matching TRBD1 (6 bases). This CDR3 region has 15 residues. V was cut by 0 bases and J by 6 bases, with 12 bases left in between. CDR1 and CDR2 from the germline V gene are SGHRS and YFSETQ. The CDR3 reads CASSLGGTSAGELFF. The CDR3 bases are TGCGCCAGCAGCTTGGGAGGGACAAGCGCCGGGGAGCTGTTTTTT. Based on the CDR3 plus reference TRBV5-1 and TRBJ2-2, the full variable domain is KAGVTQTPRYLIKTRGQQVTLSCSPISGHRSVSWYQQTPGQGLQFLFEYFSETQRNKGNFPGRFSGRQFSNSRSEMNVSTLELGDSALYLCASSLGGTSAGELFFGEGSRLTVL.